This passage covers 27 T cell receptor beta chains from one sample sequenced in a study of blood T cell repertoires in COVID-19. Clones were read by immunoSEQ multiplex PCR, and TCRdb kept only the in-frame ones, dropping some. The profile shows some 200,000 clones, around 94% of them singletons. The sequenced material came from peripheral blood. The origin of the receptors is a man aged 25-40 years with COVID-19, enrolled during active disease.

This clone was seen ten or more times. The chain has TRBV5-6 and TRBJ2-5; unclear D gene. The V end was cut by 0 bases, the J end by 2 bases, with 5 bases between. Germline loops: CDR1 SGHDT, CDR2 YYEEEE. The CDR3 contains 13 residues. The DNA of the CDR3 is TGTGCCAGCAGCTTGGTACAGCAAGAGACCCAGTACTTC. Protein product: CASSLVQQETQYF.

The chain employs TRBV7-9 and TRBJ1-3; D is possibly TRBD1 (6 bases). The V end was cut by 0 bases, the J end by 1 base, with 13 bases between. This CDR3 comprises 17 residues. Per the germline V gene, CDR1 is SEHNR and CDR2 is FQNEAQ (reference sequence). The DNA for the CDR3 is TGTGCCAGCAGCTTAGCGGCAGGGGCCGTTTCTGGAAACACCATATATTTT. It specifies CASSLAAGAVSGNTIYF.

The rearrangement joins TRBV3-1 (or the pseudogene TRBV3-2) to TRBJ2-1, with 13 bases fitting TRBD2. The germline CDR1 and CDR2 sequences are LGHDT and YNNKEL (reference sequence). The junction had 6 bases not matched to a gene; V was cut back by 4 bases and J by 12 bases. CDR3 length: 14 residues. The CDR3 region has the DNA TGTGCCAGCAGCCTAGGGACTAGCGGGGTGGGGCAGTTCTTC. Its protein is CASSLGTSGVGQFF.

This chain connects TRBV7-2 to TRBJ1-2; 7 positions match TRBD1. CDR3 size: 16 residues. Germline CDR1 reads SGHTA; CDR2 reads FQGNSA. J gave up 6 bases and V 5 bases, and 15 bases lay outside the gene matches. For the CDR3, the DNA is TGTGCCAGCAGCCCCAGGGACAGACTTTTGGTGGATGGCTACACCTTC. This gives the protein CASSPRDRLLVDGYTF.

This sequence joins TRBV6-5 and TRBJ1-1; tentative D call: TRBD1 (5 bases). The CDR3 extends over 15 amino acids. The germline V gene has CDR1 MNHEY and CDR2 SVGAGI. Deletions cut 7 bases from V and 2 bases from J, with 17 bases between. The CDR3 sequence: CASTSGRRTNTEAFF. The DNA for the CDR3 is TGTGCCAGCACTTCAGGGAGGCGGACTAACACTGAAGCTTTCTTT.

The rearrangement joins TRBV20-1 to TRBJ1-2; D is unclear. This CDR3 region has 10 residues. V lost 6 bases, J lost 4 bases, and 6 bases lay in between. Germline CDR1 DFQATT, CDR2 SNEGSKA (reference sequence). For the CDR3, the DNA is TGCAGTGCAGAGGGCTATGGCTACACCTTC. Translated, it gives CSAEGYGYTF.

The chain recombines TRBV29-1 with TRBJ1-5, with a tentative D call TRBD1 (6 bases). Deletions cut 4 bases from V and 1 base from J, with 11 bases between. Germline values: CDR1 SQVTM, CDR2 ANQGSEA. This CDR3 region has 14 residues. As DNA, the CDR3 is TGCAGCGTTGCCGTGGGGGCCAGCAATCAGCCCCAGCATTTT. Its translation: CSVAVGASNQPQHF.

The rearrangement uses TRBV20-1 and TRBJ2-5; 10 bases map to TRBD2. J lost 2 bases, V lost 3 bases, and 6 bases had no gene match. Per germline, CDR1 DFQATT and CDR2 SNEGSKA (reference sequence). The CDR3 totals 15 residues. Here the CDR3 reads CSASASGGTQETQYF. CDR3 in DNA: TGCAGTGCTAGTGCTAGCGGGGGCACTCAAGAGACCCAGTACTTC.

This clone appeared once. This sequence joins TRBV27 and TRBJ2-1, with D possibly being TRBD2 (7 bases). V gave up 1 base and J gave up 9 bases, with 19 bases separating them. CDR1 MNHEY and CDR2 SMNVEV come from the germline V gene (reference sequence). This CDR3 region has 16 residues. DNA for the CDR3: TGTGCCAGCAGTTTATTGGGGGGGGACACCTTAGGTGAGCAGTTCTTC. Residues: CASSLLGGDTLGEQFF.

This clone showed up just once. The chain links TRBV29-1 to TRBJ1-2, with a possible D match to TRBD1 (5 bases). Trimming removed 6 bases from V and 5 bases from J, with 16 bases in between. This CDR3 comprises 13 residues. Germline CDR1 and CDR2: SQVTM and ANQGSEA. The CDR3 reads CSVPQLGQYGYTF. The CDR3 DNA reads TGCAGCGTCCCCCAATTGGGGCAGTATGGCTACACCTTC.

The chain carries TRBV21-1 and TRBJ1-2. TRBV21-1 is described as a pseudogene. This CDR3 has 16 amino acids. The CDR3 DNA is TGTGCCAGCAGCAAAGGGACTCGCGGGGGATGGTATGGCTACACCTTC. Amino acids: CASSKGTRGGWYGYTF.

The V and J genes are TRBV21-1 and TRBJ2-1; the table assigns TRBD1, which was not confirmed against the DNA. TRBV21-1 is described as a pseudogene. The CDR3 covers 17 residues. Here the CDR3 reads CASILKTGDTEYNEQFF. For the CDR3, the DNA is TGTGCCAGTATTCTTAAGACAGGGGACACCGAATACAATGAGCAGTTCTTC.

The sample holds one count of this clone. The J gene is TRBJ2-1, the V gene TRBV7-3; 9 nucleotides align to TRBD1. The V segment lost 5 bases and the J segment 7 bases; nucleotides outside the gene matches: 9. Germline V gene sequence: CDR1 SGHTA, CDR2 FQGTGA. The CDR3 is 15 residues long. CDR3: CASSPRTGDRNEQFF. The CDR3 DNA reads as TGTGCCAGCAGCCCCCGGACAGGGGATCGGAATGAGCAGTTCTTC.

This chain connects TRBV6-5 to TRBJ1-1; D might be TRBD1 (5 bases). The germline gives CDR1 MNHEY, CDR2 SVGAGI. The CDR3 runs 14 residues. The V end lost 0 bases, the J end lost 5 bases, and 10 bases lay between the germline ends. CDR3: CASSYSGLGTEAFF. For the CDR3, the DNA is TGTGCCAGCAGTTACTCGGGGCTGGGGACTGAAGCTTTCTTT.

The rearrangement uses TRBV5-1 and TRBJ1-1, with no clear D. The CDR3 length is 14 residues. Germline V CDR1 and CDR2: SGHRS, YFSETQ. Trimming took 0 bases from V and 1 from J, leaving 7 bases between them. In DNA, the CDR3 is TGCGCCAGCAGCTTGGTTCCGGGGAACACTGAAGCTTTCTTT. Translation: CASSLVPGNTEAFF. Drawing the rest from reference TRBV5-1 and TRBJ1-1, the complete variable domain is KAGVTQTPRYLIKTRGQQVTLSCSPISGHRSVSWYQQTPGQGLQFLFEYFSETQRNKGNFPGRFSGRQFSNSRSEMNVSTLELGDSALYLCASSLVPGNTEAFFGQGTRLTVV.

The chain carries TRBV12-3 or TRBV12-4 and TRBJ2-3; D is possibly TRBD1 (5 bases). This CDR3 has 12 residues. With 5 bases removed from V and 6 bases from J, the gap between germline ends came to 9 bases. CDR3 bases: TGTGCCAGCAGTCTCAGGGTTGATACGCAGTATTTT. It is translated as CASSLRVDTQYF.

The CDR3 here is CASSLPTGDTEAFF. The CDR3 DNA reads as TGTGCCAGCAGCTTGCCAACAGGGGACACTGAAGCTTTCTTT. This chain uses TRBV5-6 with TRBJ1-1; 7 bases match TRBD1. Germline loops: CDR1 SGHDT, CDR2 YYEEEE. This CDR3 is built from 14 residues. V trimming: 1 base; J trimming: 3 bases; junction bases outside the gene matches: 3.

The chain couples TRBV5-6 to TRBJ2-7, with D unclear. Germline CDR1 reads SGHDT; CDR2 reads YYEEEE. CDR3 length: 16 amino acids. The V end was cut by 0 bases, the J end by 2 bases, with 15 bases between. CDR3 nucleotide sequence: TGTGCCAGCAGCTTGGTTGGCGGATTTTACACCTACGAGCAGTACTTC. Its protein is CASSLVGGFYTYEQYF.

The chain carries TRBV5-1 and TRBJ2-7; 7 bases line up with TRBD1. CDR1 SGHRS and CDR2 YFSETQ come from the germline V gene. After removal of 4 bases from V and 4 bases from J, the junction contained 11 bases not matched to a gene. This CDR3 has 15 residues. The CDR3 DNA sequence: TGCGCCAGCAGCCCGCAAACAGGGGTGCAGTACGAGCAGTACTTC. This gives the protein CASSPQTGVQYEQYF. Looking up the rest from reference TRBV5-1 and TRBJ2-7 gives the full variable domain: KAGVTQTPRYLIKTRGQQVTLSCSPISGHRSVSWYQQTPGQGLQFLFEYFSETQRNKGNFPGRFSGRQFSNSRSEMNVSTLELGDSALYLCASSPQTGVQYEQYFGPGTRLTVT.

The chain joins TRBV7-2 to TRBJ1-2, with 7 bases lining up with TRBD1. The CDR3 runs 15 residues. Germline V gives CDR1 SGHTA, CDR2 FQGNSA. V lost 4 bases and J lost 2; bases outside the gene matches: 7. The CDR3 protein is CASSSPRTGNYGYTF. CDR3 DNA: TGTGCCAGCAGCTCCCCAAGGACAGGCAACTATGGCTACACCTTC.

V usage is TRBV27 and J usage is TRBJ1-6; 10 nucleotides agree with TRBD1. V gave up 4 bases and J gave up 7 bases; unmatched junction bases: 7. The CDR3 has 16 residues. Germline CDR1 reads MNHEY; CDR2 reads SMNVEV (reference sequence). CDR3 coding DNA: TGTGCCAGCAGTTCCGGGACAGGGGCAGGGAATTCACCCCTCCACTTT. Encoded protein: CASSSGTGAGNSPLHF.

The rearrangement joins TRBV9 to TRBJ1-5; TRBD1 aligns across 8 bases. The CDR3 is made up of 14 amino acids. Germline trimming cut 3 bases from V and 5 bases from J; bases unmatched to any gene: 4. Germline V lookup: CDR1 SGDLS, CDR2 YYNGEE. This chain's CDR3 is CASSAGQGHQPQHF. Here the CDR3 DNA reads TGTGCCAGCAGCGCAGGACAGGGCCATCAGCCCCAGCATTTT.

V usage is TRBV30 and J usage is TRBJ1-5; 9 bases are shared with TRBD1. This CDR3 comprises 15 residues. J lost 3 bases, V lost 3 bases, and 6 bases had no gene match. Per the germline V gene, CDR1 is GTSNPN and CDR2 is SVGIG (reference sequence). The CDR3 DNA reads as TGTGCCTGGAGCCGAGGGACAGGGAACAATCAGCCCCAGCATTTT. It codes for CAWSRGTGNNQPQHF.

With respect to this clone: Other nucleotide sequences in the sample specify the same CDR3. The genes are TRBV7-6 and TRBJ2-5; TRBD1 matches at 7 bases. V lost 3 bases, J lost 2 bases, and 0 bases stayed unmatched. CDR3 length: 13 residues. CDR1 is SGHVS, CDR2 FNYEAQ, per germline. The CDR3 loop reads CASSLDRQETQYF. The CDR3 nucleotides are TGTGCCAGCAGCTTGGACAGGCAAGAGACCCAGTACTTC.

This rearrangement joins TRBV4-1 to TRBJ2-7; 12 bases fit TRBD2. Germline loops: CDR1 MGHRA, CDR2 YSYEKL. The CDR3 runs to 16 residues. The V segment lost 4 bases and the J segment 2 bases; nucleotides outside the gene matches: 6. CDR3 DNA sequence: TGCGCCAGCAGCCGATTACTAGCGGGGGGTACCTACGAGCAGTACTTC. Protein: CASSRLLAGGTYEQYF.

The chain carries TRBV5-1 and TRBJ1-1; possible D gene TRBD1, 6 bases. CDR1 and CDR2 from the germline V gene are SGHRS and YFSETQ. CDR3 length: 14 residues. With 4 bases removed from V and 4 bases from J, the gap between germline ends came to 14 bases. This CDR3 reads CASSRQGRVTEAFF. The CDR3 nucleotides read TGCGCCAGCAGCCGGCAGGGGCGGGTCACTGAAGCTTTCTTT.

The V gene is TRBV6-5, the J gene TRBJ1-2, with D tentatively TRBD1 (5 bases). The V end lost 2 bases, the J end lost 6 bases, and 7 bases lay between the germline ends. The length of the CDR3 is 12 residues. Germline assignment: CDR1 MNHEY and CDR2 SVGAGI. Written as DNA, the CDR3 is TGTGCCAGCAGTTACGGGGGGAATGGCTACACCTTC. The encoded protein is CASSYGGNGYTF.